Listed below are T cell receptor beta chains from one sample, sequenced in a study of blood T cell repertoires in COVID-19. Sequencing used immunoSEQ multiplex PCR; TCRdb keeps in-frame clones, though not all of them. Of some 58,000 clones in the sample, about 77% were seen once. The sample comprised peripheral blood. The receptors originated from a human donor in a cohort sampled during active COVID-19. CDR3s include the opening cysteine and the closing phenylalanine or tryptophan. D genes are given only for firm matches. Not every row has a clone size; where given, it reads once, few, many or a size class.

d_call | j_call | clone_size | v_call | cdr3_aa | cdr3_nt
. | TRBJ2-7 | . | TRBV6-5 | CASSTELGAYEQYF | TGTGCCAGCAGTACCGAGCTGGGCGCCTACGAGCAGTACTTC
TRBD1 | TRBJ1-1 | . | TRBV11-3 | CASGTVNTEAFF | TGTGCCAGCGGGACAGTGAACACTGAAGCTTTCTTT
TRBD1 | TRBJ2-6 | . | TRBV5-1 | CASSLAEGASGANVLTF | TGCGCCAGCAGCTTGGCCGAGGGGGCCTCTGGGGCCAACGTCCTGACTTTC
. | TRBJ2-7 | . | TRBV14 | CASSQARFHEQYF | TGTGCCAGCAGCCAAGCTAGGTTCCACGAGCAGTACTTC
. | TRBJ2-5 | . | TRBV20-1 | CSAEQETQYF | TGCAGTGCAGAGCAAGAGACCCAGTACTTC
TRBD1 | TRBJ2-7 | . | TRBV4-2 | CASSQEGGQEYYEQYF | TGTGCCAGCAGCCAAGAGGGGGGACAGGAGTACTACGAGCAGTACTTC
. | TRBJ2-3 | . | TRBV11-3 | CASSLGGGEADTQYF | TGTGCCAGCAGCTTAGGAGGAGGGGAGGCAGATACGCAGTATTTT
TRBD1 | TRBJ2-1 | medium-sized | TRBV2 | CASRRGQGWDEQFF | TGTGCCAGCAGGCGGGGACAGGGATGGGATGAGCAGTTCTTC
. | TRBJ1-2 | . | TRBV28 | CASSPGDRYGYTF | TGTGCCAGCAGTCCAGGGGACCGCTATGGCTACACCTTC
. | TRBJ1-5 | once | TRBV7-2 | CASSLIPSNQPQHF | TGTGCCAGCAGCTTAATCCCGAGCAATCAGCCCCAGCATTTT
. | TRBJ1-1 | many | TRBV10-1 | CASSEGTLNTEAFF | TGCGCCAGCAGTGAGGGGACACTGAACACTGAAGCTTTCTTT
TRBD2 | TRBJ2-7 | once | TRBV10-2 | CASSGGLAGNEQYF | TGCGCCAGCAGTGGCGGGCTAGCGGGTAACGAGCAGTACTTC
. | TRBJ2-1 | . | TRBV7-3 | CASSLIAVGTQQFF | TGTGCCAGCAGCTTAATCGCGGTCGGGACTCAACAGTTCTTC
TRBD1 | TRBJ2-3 | . | TRBV29-1 | CSVGGTGSFSDTQYF | TGCAGCGTTGGTGGGACAGGGTCTTTCTCGGATACGCAGTATTTT
TRBD2 | TRBJ2-1 | . | TRBV15 | CATSGPRGFERERSNEQFF | TGTGCCACCAGCGGACCCCGAGGTTTCGAGCGGGAAAGATCCAATGAGCAGTTCTTC
. | TRBJ2-7 | . | TRBV10-3 | CAISGGTGASYEQYF | TGTGCCATCAGTGGGGGGACGGGAGCCTCCTACGAGCAGTACTTC
. | TRBJ2-5 | . | TRBV7-2 | CASSSGIWDGETQYF | TGTGCCAGCAGCTCAGGGATCTGGGATGGAGAGACCCAGTACTTC
. | TRBJ1-4 | . | TRBV12-3/TRBV12-4 | CASSLPRQEKLFF | TGTGCCAGCAGTTTACCCCGACAGGAAAAACTGTTTTTT
. | TRBJ2-3 | . | TRBV28 | CASSLSYPNTQYF | TGTGCCAGCAGTTTAAGCTATCCGAATACGCAGTATTTT
. | TRBJ2-3 | . | TRBV7-2 | CASSAGGRGGDTQYF | TGTGCCAGCAGCGCTGGAGGGAGGGGGGGAGATACGCAGTATTTT
TRBD1 | TRBJ2-7 | . | TRBV5-4 | CASSWGTGGVSRSYEQYF | TGTGCCAGCAGCTGGGGGACAGGGGGTGTTTCGAGGTCCTACGAGCAGTACTTC
. | TRBJ2-1 | . | TRBV21-1 | CASSKETSGSHNEQFF | TGTGCCAGCAGCAAAGAGACTAGCGGGAGCCACAATGAGCAGTTCTTC
TRBD1 | TRBJ2-1 | . | TRBV7-9 | CASSFRQGAYNEQFF | TGTGCCAGCAGCTTCCGACAGGGGGCTTACAATGAGCAGTTCTTC
. | TRBJ1-2 | . | TRBV9 | CASSVGGFYGYTF | TGTGCCAGCAGCGTGGGCGGGTTCTATGGCTACACCTTC
. | TRBJ2-2 | once | TRBV11-3 | CASSFSDNTGELFF | TGTGCCAGCAGCTTTAGCGATAACACCGGGGAGCTGTTTTTT
. | TRBJ2-1 | . | TRBV30 | CAWSRENEQFF | TGTGCCTGGAGCAGGGAAAATGAGCAGTTCTTC
TRBD1 | TRBJ1-1 | . | TRBV5-6 | CASSWGQMNTEAFF | TGTGCCAGCAGCTGGGGACAGATGAACACTGAAGCTTTCTTT
TRBD2 | TRBJ2-7 | . | TRBV28 | CASRASGRIYEQYF | TGTGCCAGCAGGGCTAGCGGGAGGATTTACGAGCAGTACTTC
. | TRBJ2-4 | . | TRBV18 | CASSPSGSENIQYF | TGTGCCAGCTCACCATCAGGGTCCGAAAACATTCAGTACTTC
. | TRBJ2-3 | . | TRBV11-2 | CASSLGSGISTDTQYF | TGTGCCAGCAGCTTAGGCTCCGGGATCAGCACAGATACGCAGTATTTT
. | TRBJ2-1 | . | TRBV10-3 | CAISERTATSSYNEQFF | TGTGCCATCAGCGAAAGGACAGCGACGAGCTCCTACAATGAGCAGTTCTTC
. | TRBJ2-7 | . | TRBV18 | CASSPNLASEQYF | TGTGCCAGCTCACCGAACCTAGCAAGCGAGCAGTACTTC
. | TRBJ2-1 | . | TRBV12-3/TRBV12-4 | CASTSDTNEQFF | TGTGCCAGCACCTCGGACACGAATGAGCAGTTCTTC
. | TRBJ2-1 | . | TRBV4-1 | CASSQDQVGAPNEQFF | TGCGCCAGCAGCCAAGATCAGGTGGGGGCCCCCAATGAGCAGTTCTTC
TRBD2 | TRBJ2-3 | many | TRBV3-1/TRBV3-2 | CASSQELAANTDTQYF | TGTGCCAGCAGCCAGGAACTAGCGGCCAACACAGATACGCAGTATTTT
TRBD2 | TRBJ2-1 | . | TRBV3-1/TRBV3-2 | CASSQGTSGNNEQFF | TGTGCCAGCAGCCAAGGGACTAGCGGCAACAATGAGCAGTTCTTC
. | TRBJ1-2 | . | TRBV27 | CASTSLGGNYGYTF | TGTGCCAGCACCTCCTTGGGGGGGAACTATGGCTACACCTTC
. | TRBJ1-5 | . | TRBV28 | CASSFFRGSNQPQHF | TGTGCCAGCAGTTTCTTCAGGGGTAGCAATCAGCCCCAGCATTTT
TRBD1 | TRBJ1-2 | . | TRBV5-6 | CASSLEVWDRAINGYTF | TGTGCCAGCAGCTTGGAGGTCTGGGACAGGGCAATAAATGGCTACACCTTC
TRBD1 | TRBJ1-5 | many | TRBV6-1 | CASSETGLRPQHF | TGTGCCAGCAGTGAGACAGGGCTCCGGCCCCAGCATTTT
TRBD2 | TRBJ2-2 | . | TRBV5-1 | CASSSGASGENTGELFF | TGCGCCAGCAGCTCGGGGGCTAGCGGGGAGAACACCGGGGAGCTGTTTTTT
. | TRBJ2-1 | many | TRBV7-2 | CASSLARAANEQFF | TGTGCCAGCAGCTTAGCCAGAGCGGCCAATGAGCAGTTCTTC
. | TRBJ2-5 | . | TRBV6-5 | CASSPREAEGTQYF | TGTGCCAGCAGTCCCCGGGAAGCGGAAGGGACCCAGTACTTC
TRBD1 | TRBJ2-6 | . | TRBV2 | CASNRQGGSGANVLTF | TGTGCCAGCAACCGACAGGGTGGGTCTGGGGCCAACGTCCTGACTTTC
TRBD2 | TRBJ2-1 | few | TRBV30 | CAWSPLADNEQFF | TGTGCCTGGAGTCCCCTAGCGGACAATGAGCAGTTCTTC
TRBD2 | TRBJ2-5 | . | TRBV7-2 | CASSSLAGARAETQYF | TGTGCCAGCAGCTCCCTGGCGGGAGCGAGGGCGGAGACCCAGTACTTC
. | TRBJ2-2 | once | TRBV12-3/TRBV12-4 | CAGGSRVGGELFF | TGTGCCGGGGGCAGCAGGGTGGGAGGGGAGCTGTTTTTT
TRBD2 | TRBJ2-5 | . | TRBV5-1 | CASSRRTSGLNQETQYF | TGCGCCAGCAGCCGGCGGACTAGCGGACTTAATCAAGAGACCCAGTACTTC
. | TRBJ2-1 | once | TRBV27 | CASSLGVGSSYNEQFF | TGTGCCAGCAGTTTAGGGGTGGGGAGCTCCTACAATGAGCAGTTCTTC
TRBD1 | TRBJ1-4 | once | TRBV6-1 | CASSERDRTTNEKLFF | TGTGCCAGCAGTGAACGGGACAGGACAACTAATGAAAAACTGTTTTTT
. | TRBJ2-1 | . | TRBV10-3 | CAISHDRGSYNEQFF | TGTGCCATCAGCCACGACCGGGGCTCCTACAATGAGCAGTTCTTC
TRBD1 | TRBJ2-3 | . | TRBV5-1 | CASTRDRGADTQYF | TGCGCCAGCACCCGGGACAGGGGAGCAGATACGCAGTATTTT
TRBD2 | TRBJ2-7 | . | TRBV10-3 | CAIRAGAEYEQYF | TGTGCCATACGAGCGGGAGCCGAGTACGAGCAGTACTTC
. | TRBJ2-7 | . | TRBV5-6 | CASSLSGYEQYF | TGTGCCAGCAGCCTCTCGGGATACGAGCAGTACTTC
TRBD1 | TRBJ1-1 | . | TRBV12-3/TRBV12-4 | CAITYRGSTEAFF | TGTGCCATCACGTACAGGGGAAGCACTGAAGCTTTCTTT